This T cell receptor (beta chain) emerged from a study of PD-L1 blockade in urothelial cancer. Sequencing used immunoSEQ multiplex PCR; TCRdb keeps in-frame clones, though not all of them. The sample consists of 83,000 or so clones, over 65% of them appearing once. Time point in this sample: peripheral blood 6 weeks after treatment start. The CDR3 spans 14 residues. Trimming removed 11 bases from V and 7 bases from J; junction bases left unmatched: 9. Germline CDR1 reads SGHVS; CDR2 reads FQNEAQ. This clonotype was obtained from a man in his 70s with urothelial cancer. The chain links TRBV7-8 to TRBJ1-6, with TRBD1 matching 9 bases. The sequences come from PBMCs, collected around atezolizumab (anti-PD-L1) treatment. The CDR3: CASRGGQGNSPLHF. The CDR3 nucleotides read TGTGCCTCCAGAGGGGGACAGGGAAATTCACCCCTCCACTTT. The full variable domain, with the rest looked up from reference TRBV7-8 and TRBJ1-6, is GAGVSQSPRYKVAKRGQDVALRCDPISGHVSLFWYQQALGQGPEFLTYFQNEAQLDKSGLPSDRFFAERPEGSVSTLKIQRTQQEDSAVYLCASRGGQGNSPLHFGNGTRLTVT.